The clone carrying this TCR beta chain was detected once. This entry belongs to a study of blood T cell repertoires in COVID-19. The CDR3 covers 14 residues. Trimming took off 1 base at V and 3 bases at J, with 10 bases between the two ends. Germline V gives CDR1 LGHNA, CDR2 YSLEER. Generated by immunoSEQ multiplex PCR, the TCRdb table keeps only in-frame clones and is missing some. Of roughly 190,000 clones in the sample, around nine tenths were seen once. The TCR was taken from a man aged 40-50 years with active or convalescent COVID-19. V gene TRBV4-3 combines with J gene TRBJ2-7; a weak D match, TRBD2 (5 bases). The sample taken for sequencing was peripheral blood. This chain's CDR3 is CASSQGAGGYEQYF. CDR3 coding DNA: TGCGCCAGCAGCCAAGGAGCAGGAGGCTACGAGCAGTACTTC.